A selection of T cell receptor beta chains follows, all from one sample in a study of Ad26.COV2.S vaccination and SARS-CoV-2 variants. TCRdb's table, derived via immunoSEQ multiplex PCR, lists solely in-frame clones and lacks some. The sample lists a few hundred thousand clones, roughly 87% occurring once. The sequences come from peripheral blood, collected in a trial of Ad26.COV2.S vaccine versus placebo. These receptors were collected from a person between 18 and 65 years old who received the Ad26.COV2.S COVID-19 vaccine or a placebo. Each CDR3 is given with its conserved first and last residue. The order of the fields is V gene, clone size, D gene, J gene, CDR3 DNA, CDR3 protein. D genes are given only for firm matches. For some rows the clone size is stated as once, few or many, or as a class when expanded; others skip it.

TRBV6-2/TRBV6-3,-,-,TRBJ2-5,TGTGCCAGCAGTCGAACAGAGACCCAGTACTTC,CASSRTETQYF
TRBV5-4,-,-,TRBJ2-7,TGTGCCAGCAGCTTGGCCGGGGGGCCCACCCCCTACGAGCAGTACTTC,CASSLAGGPTPYEQYF
TRBV14,-,TRBD1,TRBJ1-1,TGTGCCAGCAGCCTTGGGACAGTACACACTGAAGCTTTCTTT,CASSLGTVHTEAFF
TRBV5-6,-,-,TRBJ2-7,TGTGCCAGCAGCTCGACAGAGGGGTACGAGCAGTACTTC,CASSSTEGYEQYF
TRBV4-2,-,-,TRBJ1-1,TGTGCCAGCAATACAGGGAACACTGAAGCTTTCTTT,CASNTGNTEAFF
TRBV2,-,TRBD1,TRBJ1-4,TGTGCCAGCAGTTGGACAGGGACTAATGAAAAACTGTTTTTT,CASSWTGTNEKLFF
TRBV7-2,-,TRBD2,TRBJ2-2,TGTGCCAGCACCCTAAACACTCGCGGGGGGGCCGGCGGCGGGGAGCTGTTTTTT,CASTLNTRGGAGGGELFF
TRBV18,-,-,TRBJ1-1,TGTGCCAGCTCACCAGGGCGGGACACTGAAGCTTTCTTT,CASSPGRDTEAFF
TRBV2,-,-,TRBJ1-2,TGTGCCAGCAGTGAACTTCGGGGTGGCTATGGCTACACCTTC,CASSELRGGYGYTF
TRBV3-1/TRBV3-2,-,-,TRBJ2-7,TGTGCCAGCAGCCAAGATCCCCAGGGCAGGGATTACTTC,CASSQDPQGRDYF
TRBV3-1/TRBV3-2,-,-,TRBJ1-1,TGTGCCAGCAGCCAAGCCAAAATCAAGCCAGCCGGTGAGGGTTTCTTT,CASSQAKIKPAGEGFF
TRBV29-1,-,TRBD2,TRBJ2-5,TGCAGCGCAATTGGGGGGGGACTGGCAGACCAGTACTTC,CSAIGGGLADQYF
TRBV6-6,-,-,TRBJ2-2,TGTGCCAGCAGTTACTTGGGACAGAACACCGGGGAGCTGTTTTTT,CASSYLGQNTGELFF
TRBV27,-,-,TRBJ2-3,TGTGCCAGCAGTTTGGGGGGCACAGATACGCAGTATTTT,CASSLGGTDTQYF
TRBV6-5,-,TRBD1,TRBJ1-2,TGTGCCAGCAGCGACAGGGGAAACTATGGCTACACCTTC,CASSDRGNYGYTF
TRBV2,-,-,TRBJ1-4,TGTGCCAGCAGTGAAGAACAGCCTTTTCAGGAAAAACTGTTTTTT,CASSEEQPFQEKLFF
TRBV15,-,-,TRBJ2-7,TGTGCCACCAGCATAACTAGCTCCTACGAGCAGTACTTC,CATSITSSYEQYF
TRBV9,-,-,TRBJ2-6,TGTGCCAGCAGCGTAGCTAAGGGGTCAGGGGCCAACGTCCTGACTTTC,CASSVAKGSGANVLTF
TRBV12-3/TRBV12-4,-,-,TRBJ1-6,TGTGCCAGCAGTTTTCCGGATTCACCCCTCCACTTT,CASSFPDSPLHF
TRBV11-3,-,TRBD2,TRBJ2-1,TGTGCCAGCAGCTCCTGGACTAGCGGGGGAAGCTCCTACAATGAGCAGTTCTTC,CASSSWTSGGSSYNEQFF
TRBV14,-,-,TRBJ1-6,TGTGCCAGCAGCCGGGCTTCACCCCTCCACTTT,CASSRASPLHF
TRBV7-2,-,-,TRBJ2-7,TGTGCCAGCAGCAGCTGGGACGTCCTCGAGCAGTACTTC,CASSSWDVLEQYF
TRBV5-8,-,-,TRBJ2-7,TGTGCCAGCAGCTTGCAGGGTACCCACGAGCAGTACTTC,CASSLQGTHEQYF
TRBV11-3,-,-,TRBJ2-3,TGTGCCAGCAGCCCCAGGGGGGAAGATACGCAGTATTTT,CASSPRGEDTQYF
TRBV11-1,-,TRBD1,TRBJ1-6,TGTGCCAGCAGCCACGCCGGGACAGGGACTTCACCCCTCCACTTT,CASSHAGTGTSPLHF
TRBV13,-,TRBD1,TRBJ2-1,TGTGCCAGCAGACCGGGACAGGGGGCTTATGAGCAGTTCTTC,CASRPGQGAYEQFF
TRBV9,few,TRBD1,TRBJ2-7,TGTGCCAGCAGCGACGGACAGGGTCCTTCCTACGAGCAGTACTTC,CASSDGQGPSYEQYF
TRBV6-5,-,-,TRBJ2-3,TGTGCCAGCAGCTACCGGGGGCCCAGCACAGATACGCAGTATTTT,CASSYRGPSTDTQYF
TRBV7-2,-,-,TRBJ1-3,TGTGCCAGCAGCCCACAGGCCTCTGGAAACACCATATATTTT,CASSPQASGNTIYF
TRBV7-9,-,-,TRBJ1-1,TGTGCCAGCAGCTTAGACGGCTCAGGGGCTTTCTTT,CASSLDGSGAFF
TRBV30,-,-,TRBJ2-7,TGTGCCTTATACGGAGGATCAGGTCTGGGCGAGCAGTACTTC,CALYGGSGLGEQYF
TRBV18,-,-,TRBJ2-5,TGTGCCAGCTCACCAGGCCTTGGGGTCGAGACCCAGTACTTC,CASSPGLGVETQYF
TRBV9,-,-,TRBJ1-3,TGCCCCCGCACCCGGGGGGGGGCTGGAAACACCATATATTTT,CPRTRGGAGNTIYF
TRBV6-2/TRBV6-3,-,-,TRBJ2-7,TGTGCCAGCAGTTACGGGCAGGGGCCCTACGAGCAGTACTTC,CASSYGQGPYEQYF
TRBV13,once,-,TRBJ2-2,TGTGCCAGCAGCTCAAACCAGAGATACACCGGGGAGCTGTTTTTT,CASSSNQRYTGELFF
TRBV19,-,-,TRBJ1-3,TGTGCCAGCAGGTCTGGAAACACCATATATTTT,CASRSGNTIYF
TRBV3-1/TRBV3-2,-,-,TRBJ1-1,TGTGCCAGCAGCCAAGCCCTCGGGACTGAAGCTTTCTTT,CASSQALGTEAFF
TRBV19,-,-,TRBJ2-1,TGTGCCAGTAGTATAGATTTTGGCACTAATAATGAGCAGTTCTTC,CASSIDFGTNNEQFF
TRBV5-6,-,-,TRBJ1-1,TGTGCCAGCAGCATCGGCCAGGGGATTGGGAACACTGAAGCTTTCTTT,CASSIGQGIGNTEAFF
TRBV6-5,few,-,TRBJ1-1,TGTGCCAGTGACTCGACAGCTGAAGCTTTCTTT,CASDSTAEAFF
TRBV6-1,-,TRBD1,TRBJ2-2,TGTGCCAGCAGTGGGCGGGACAGGGGGGACACCGGGGAGCTGTTTTTT,CASSGRDRGDTGELFF
TRBV9,-,-,TRBJ2-5,TGTGCCAGCAGCGCGCATACAGGTCAAGAGACCCAGTACTTC,CASSAHTGQETQYF
TRBV9,-,TRBD2,TRBJ2-1,TGTGCCAGCAGCGTAGCTAGCGGGGGGGTGTATGAGCAGTTCTTC,CASSVASGGVYEQFF
TRBV13,few,-,TRBJ1-5,TGTGCCAGCAGCTTAGGACGCTCCCGACAGACGCATTTT,CASSLGRSRQTHF
TRBV7-9,-,-,TRBJ2-2,TGTGCCAGCAGCGAAAAACGAGGCCAATTGACCGGGGAGCTGTTTTTT,CASSEKRGQLTGELFF
TRBV19,-,-,TRBJ1-1,TGTGCCAGTAGGTTCTTGCAGAACACTGAAGCTTTCTTT,CASRFLQNTEAFF
TRBV4-1,-,-,TRBJ1-1,TGCGCCAGCAGCCCGAGGACAGTGAACACTGAAGCTTTCTTT,CASSPRTVNTEAFF
TRBV3-1/TRBV3-2,-,TRBD1,TRBJ2-7,TGTGCCAGCAGCCAAGGTCTCCCGGGACAGGGATCCTACGAGCAGTACTTC,CASSQGLPGQGSYEQYF
TRBV2,-,-,TRBJ2-2,TGTGCCAGCCATTTAACCCCCGGGACAAAAAACACCGGGGAGCTGTTTTTT,CASHLTPGTKNTGELFF
TRBV30,-,-,TRBJ1-2,TGTGCCTGGAGGGGAAGAGACAGCGACTATGGCTACACCTTC,CAWRGRDSDYGYTF
TRBV7-9,-,-,TRBJ1-4,TGTGCCAGCAGCTTCGAGGACAGCCTTGCAACTAATGAAAAACTGTTTTTT,CASSFEDSLATNEKLFF
TRBV29-1,-,-,TRBJ1-1,TGCAGCGTTGGGGGGGGATACACTGAAGCTTTCTTT,CSVGGGYTEAFF
TRBV27,once,TRBD1,TRBJ1-4,TGTGCCAGCAGTCCTGGGACAGGGTGGAAACTGTTTTTT,CASSPGTGWKLFF
TRBV11-2,-,TRBD1,TRBJ2-1,TGTGCCAGCAGCGCCCCGGGACAGAGCTCCTACAATGAGCAGTTCTTC,CASSAPGQSSYNEQFF
TRBV5-1,-,-,TRBJ2-3,TGCGCCAGCCGTCCCCGAGAGGCTAGCACAGATACGCAGTATTTT,CASRPREASTDTQYF
TRBV5-1,-,TRBD1,TRBJ1-4,TGCGCCAGCAGCTTGGGGGTGACAGGGTCTAATGAAGAACTGTTTTTT,CASSLGVTGSNEELFF
TRBV21-1,-,-,TRBJ2-7,TGTGCCAGCAGCAAACTAGTACTAACCTCCTACGAGCAGTACTTC,CASSKLVLTSYEQYF
TRBV3-1/TRBV3-2,-,-,TRBJ1-2,TGTGCCAGCAGCCAAGCGTTGGGCAGGGGACCAATTGGCTACACCTTC,CASSQALGRGPIGYTF
TRBV3-1/TRBV3-2,-,-,TRBJ2-5,TGTGCCAGCAGCTTACGGGAGACCCAGTACTTC,CASSLRETQYF